Listed here are 29 T cell receptor beta chains from one sample, sequenced in a study of beta chain features in type 1 diabetes. As every portion of the isolated RNA was reverse transcribed, the sequencing read expressed TCRB transcripts. Clones were read by immunoSEQ multiplex PCR, and TCRdb kept only the in-frame ones, dropping some. The repertoire has fewer than 250,000 clones, over 7.5% of them found once; the top ten carry around 0.037%. Sequencing was performed on naive CD4+ T cells from blood. These TCRs come from a woman aged 18 to 35 in good health.

The chain combines TRBV30 with TRBJ1-3; 8 bases agree with TRBD1. Losses at the gene ends were 2 bases for V and 0 bases for J; bases not matched to a gene: 3. The CDR3 contains 15 residues. CDR1 and CDR2 from the germline V gene are GTSNPN and SVGIG (reference sequence). The CDR3 DNA reads as TGTGCCTGGAGTAACAGGGGGGGCTCTGGAAACACCATATATTTT. It is translated as CAWSNRGGSGNTIYF.

This clone was counted only a few times. This rearrangement joins TRBV11-1 to TRBJ2-2, with 8 bases fitting TRBD1. Germline V lookup: CDR1 SGHAT, CDR2 FQDESV (reference sequence). The CDR3 spans 16 residues. The V and J ends lost 2 bases and 4 bases, in that order; junction bases with no gene match: 6. CDR3 DNA: TGTGCCAGCAGCTTACAGGGGGCGCTGCCCACCGGGGAGCTGTTTTTT. This sequence encodes CASSLQGALPTGELFF.

This clone was counted a few times. J is TRBJ2-1 and V is TRBV30; 10 bases match TRBD2. The CDR3 loop spans 13 amino acids. V dropped 6 bases and J dropped 8; count of bases not matched to a gene: 7. Germline CDR1 is GTSNPN and CDR2 is SVGIG (reference sequence). CDR3 sequence: CACSLSGRYEQFF. As DNA, the CDR3 is TGTGCCTGTTCCCTTAGCGGGAGGTATGAGCAGTTCTTC.

This clone was seen once. The chain uses TRBV5-1 and TRBJ1-4; D remains ambiguous. Germline CDR1 is SGHRS and CDR2 is YFSETQ. V was trimmed by 2 bases and J by 8 bases, leaving 10 bases between them. CDR3 length: 13 residues. CDR3 nucleotide sequence: TGCGCCAGCAGCTTCCGGTCCGTGGAAAAACTGTTTTTT. Translated, it gives CASSFRSVEKLFF.

This chain links TRBV27 with TRBJ2-7; D perhaps matches TRBD1 (6 bases). CDR1 is MNHEY, CDR2 SMNVEV, per germline (reference sequence). The length of the CDR3 is 14 residues. Deletions cut 7 bases from V and 5 bases from J, with 18 bases between. CDR3 nucleotide sequence: TGTGCCAGCACCCACCGGGACAAGGTTAACGAGCAGTACTTC. This encodes CASTHRDKVNEQYF.

The chain combines TRBV7-3 with TRBJ2-2, with 7 nucleotides matching TRBD1. V lost 5 bases, J lost 4 bases, and 4 bases stayed unmatched. From germline, CDR1 is SGHTA and CDR2 FQGTGA. This CDR3 has 14 amino acids. CDR3 sequence: CASSLDRVTGELFF. Here the CDR3 DNA reads TGTGCCAGCAGCCTCGACAGGGTCACCGGGGAGCTGTTTTTT.

J is TRBJ1-1 and V is TRBV7-2; D not certain. CDR1 SGHTA and CDR2 FQGNSA come from the germline V gene. Trimming cost V 3 bases and J 0 bases, with 14 bases left between them. This CDR3 is 16 amino acids long. CDR3 protein: CASSFKPEWVNTEAFF. The CDR3 nucleotides are TGTGCCAGCAGCTTTAAACCGGAGTGGGTGAACACTGAAGCTTTCTTT. The entire variable domain, with the rest obtained from reference TRBV7-2 and TRBJ1-1, is as follows: GAGVSQSPSNKVTEKGKDVELRCDPISGHTALYWYRQSLGQGLEFLIYFQGNSAPDKSGLPSDRFSAERTGGSVSTLTIQRTQQEDSAVYLCASSFKPEWVNTEAFFGQGTRLTVV.

This clone was recorded many times. V usage is TRBV15 and J usage is TRBJ2-3; unclear D gene. The V end lost 5 bases, the J end lost 4 bases, and 10 bases lay between the germline ends. Germline V gene data show CDR1 as LNHNV and CDR2 as YYDKDF (reference sequence). The CDR3 spans 13 residues. CDR3 in DNA: TGTGCCACCAGCGCCCGGGTCTCAGATACGCAGTATTTT. Its translation: CATSARVSDTQYF.

The rearrangement joins TRBV2 to TRBJ2-3; possibly TRBD2 for D (5 bases). This CDR3 spans 14 amino acids. The V gene's germline CDR1 is SNHLY and CDR2 FYNNEI. V was cut by 4 bases and J by 2 bases, with 10 bases left in between. The CDR3 region is CASSATGDTDTQYF. CDR3 nucleotides: TGTGCCAGCAGTGCGACCGGGGACACAGATACGCAGTATTTT.

The V call is TRBV2, the J call TRBJ2-5; tentative D call: TRBD1 (6 bases). The CDR3 contains 15 residues. Germline V gene sequence: CDR1 SNHLY, CDR2 FYNNEI. V lost 7 bases to trimming and J lost 1 base, with 16 bases between them. This chain's CDR3 is CASINRVLGQETQYF. In DNA, the CDR3 is TGTGCCAGCATCAACAGGGTATTGGGCCAAGAGACCCAGTACTTC.

The gene calls are TRBV6-5 and TRBJ2-3; 10 bases match TRBD1. J was trimmed by 5 bases and V by 5 bases; bases with no gene match: 4. The germline gives CDR1 MNHEY, CDR2 SVGAGI. This CDR3 comprises 14 residues. CDR3 sequence reads: CASSRQGAIDTQYF. The CDR3 coding sequence is TGTGCCAGCAGTCGACAGGGGGCCATAGATACGCAGTATTTT.

The CDR3 region is CASSESGVYGYTF. DNA for the CDR3: TGTGCCAGCAGTGAATCCGGGGTCTATGGCTACACCTTC. This chain uses TRBV2 with TRBJ1-2; D uncertain. CDR3 length: 13 residues. Per germline, CDR1 SNHLY and CDR2 FYNNEI. Trimming removed 2 bases at V and 4 bases at J, with 8 bases between.

This chain links TRBV4-2 with TRBJ2-1; TRBD2 agrees at 8 bases. The V gene end was trimmed by 3 bases and the J gene end by 7 bases; junction bases not matched to a gene: 8. This CDR3 spans 15 amino acids. CDR1 and CDR2 from the germline V gene are LGHNA and YNFKEQ. The CDR3 DNA reads TGTGCCAGCAGCCACCCGGGACTAGGGCAAAATGAGCAGTTCTTC. Residues: CASSHPGLGQNEQFF.

The J gene is TRBJ1-1, the V gene TRBV2; TRBD1 aligns across 8 bases. V was clipped by 3 bases and J by 2 bases; unmatched bases: 5. This CDR3 contains 15 residues. Germline CDR1 SNHLY, CDR2 FYNNEI. DNA of the CDR3: TGTGCCAGCAGTGATCAGGACAGGGAAAACACTGAAGCTTTCTTT. The encoded protein is CASSDQDRENTEAFF.

This clone was counted at least ten times. The chain employs TRBV30 and TRBJ2-3; D may be TRBD1 (5 bases). The CDR3 consists of 13 residues. In germline, CDR1 is GTSNPN, CDR2 SVGIG (reference sequence). V lost 1 base and J 5 bases, leaving 10 bases between the germline ends. The CDR3 bases are TGTGCCTGGAGTGGACAGCCTGGAGATACGCAGTATTTT. It encodes CAWSGQPGDTQYF.

There are a few counts of this clone. The genes are TRBV11-2 and TRBJ2-7; D gene unclear. Per the germline V gene, CDR1 is SGHAT and CDR2 is FQNNGV. CDR3 length: 16 amino acids. The V end was cut by 1 base, the J end by 6 bases, with 19 bases between. In DNA form, the CDR3 reads TGTGCCAGCAGCTTAGCGGTGGGCATAAACGGTGTCGAGCAGTACTTC. Translated, it gives CASSLAVGINGVEQYF.

This clone was seen once. One end of the junction varies from germline; a read error may be responsible. Other DNA sequences of this sample code for an identical CDR3. The rearrangement uses TRBV30 and TRBJ1-2, with D possibly matching TRBD1 (5 bases). Germline values: CDR1 GTSNPN, CDR2 SVGIG (reference sequence). This CDR3 spans 13 amino acids. The CDR3 here is CAWSPLGGHGYTF. The CDR3 DNA is TGCGCCTGGAGTCCCTTGGGGGGACATGGCTACACCTTC. Filled out from reference TRBV30 and TRBJ1-2, the complete variable domain reads SQTIHQWPATLVQPVGSPLSLECTVEGTSNPNLYWYRQAAGRGLQLLFYSVGIGQISSEVPQNLSASRPQDRQFILSSKKLLLSDSGFYLCAWSPLGGHGYTFGSGTRLTVV.

The chain recombines TRBV7-2 with TRBJ2-7; 10 nucleotides line up with TRBD1. Trimming at V came to 10 bases and at J to 2 bases, leaving 5 bases not matched to a gene. This CDR3 comprises 13 residues. The germline V gene encodes CDR1 SGHTA and CDR2 FQGNSA. Here the CDR3 reads CAKRDRGTYEQYF. In DNA, the CDR3 is TGTGCCAAGAGGGACAGGGGAACCTACGAGCAGTACTTC.

The rearrangement joins TRBV5-1 to TRBJ2-5; 7 nucleotides match TRBD2. V gave up 1 base and J gave up 5 bases; unmatched junction bases: 5. The germline gives CDR1 SGHRS, CDR2 YFSETQ. The CDR3 runs 14 residues. The CDR3: CASSLSTSEETQYF. For the CDR3, the DNA is TGCGCCAGCAGCTTGAGCACTAGCGAGGAGACCCAGTACTTC.

This chain links TRBV7-2 with TRBJ2-7; no clear D. Germline values: CDR1 SGHTA, CDR2 FQGNSA. The CDR3 spans 15 residues. V dropped 5 bases and J dropped 3 bases, with 17 bases sitting between them. The CDR3 DNA sequence: TGTGCCAGCAGCCGTTTGGGCAGGTTACGCTACGAGCAGTACTTC. Its protein is CASSRLGRLRYEQYF.

A few counts support this clone. V is TRBV19 and J is TRBJ1-2; 8 bases agree with TRBD1. CDR1 and CDR2 (germline): LNHDA, SQIVND (reference sequence). The CDR3 has 14 residues. Trimming cost V 5 bases and J 1 base; bases outside gene matches: 3. CDR3 DNA: TGTGCCAGTAGTCGGGACAGGATTAACTATGGCTACACCTTC. Protein product: CASSRDRINYGYTF. The full variable domain, with the rest looked up from reference TRBV19 and TRBJ1-2, is DGGITQSPKYLFRKEGQNVTLSCEQNLNHDAMYWYRQDPGQGLRLIYYSQIVNDFQKGDIAEGYSVSREKKESFPLTVTSAQKNPTAFYLCASSRDRINYGYTFGSGTRLTVV.

The J gene is TRBJ2-7, the V gene TRBV25-1; tentatively, D is TRBD2 (5 bases). V shed 4 bases and J shed 0 bases, with 10 bases lying between them. CDR3 length: 14 residues. Germline V lookup: CDR1 MGHDK, CDR2 SYGVNS. CDR3 nucleotide sequence: TGTGCCAGCAGTGGACGGACTGGCTCCTACGAGCAGTACTTC. Translating gives CASSGRTGSYEQYF.

The genes are TRBV30 and TRBJ1-1; 7 nucleotides align to TRBD1. CDR3 size: 13 residues. Germline V gene data show CDR1 as GTSNPN and CDR2 as SVGIG (reference sequence). Trimming at V came to 5 bases and at J to 1 base, leaving 4 bases not matched to a gene. Written as DNA, the CDR3 is TGTGCCTGGCAGGGACAGCAGAACACTGAAGCTTTCTTT. This translates into CAWQGQQNTEAFF.

The chain has TRBV5-1 and TRBJ2-7; D not resolved. Trimming stripped 0 bases from V and 0 bases from J, with 10 bases between. The CDR3 is 15 amino acids. Germline V gene sequence: CDR1 SGHRS, CDR2 YFSETQ. In DNA, the CDR3 is TGCGCCAGCAGCTTGGGTGGTTCTACCTCCTACGAGCAGTACTTC. Translated, it gives CASSLGGSTSYEQYF. Drawing the rest from reference TRBV5-1 and TRBJ2-7, the complete variable domain is KAGVTQTPRYLIKTRGQQVTLSCSPISGHRSVSWYQQTPGQGLQFLFEYFSETQRNKGNFPGRFSGRQFSNSRSEMNVSTLELGDSALYLCASSLGGSTSYEQYFGPGTRLTVT.

CDR3 sequence reads: CASSLTGGVNEQFF. The DNA of the CDR3 is TGTGCCAGCAGTTTAACAGGGGGCGTCAATGAGCAGTTCTTC. J is TRBJ2-1 and V is TRBV6-5; 9 bases fit TRBD1. V was pared by 4 bases and J by 6 bases, with 4 bases of the junction left unmatched. Germline V gene sequence: CDR1 MNHEY, CDR2 SVGAGI. The CDR3 length is 14 residues.

The chain links TRBV29-1 to TRBJ1-2; 10 positions agree with TRBD1. J lost 5 bases, V lost 4 bases, and 19 bases had no gene match. The CDR3 has 18 residues. Per germline, CDR1 SQVTM and CDR2 ANQGSEA. The CDR3 spells CSVAQWGTGVVEEYGYTF. In DNA, the CDR3 is TGCAGCGTTGCCCAGTGGGGGACAGGGGTTGTGGAGGAGTATGGCTACACCTTC. Full variable domain (remainder filled in from reference TRBV29-1 and TRBJ1-2): SAVISQKPSRDICQRGTSLTIQCQVDSQVTMMFWYRQQPGQSLTLIATANQGSEATYESGFVIDKFPISRPNLTFSTLTVSNMSPEDSSIYLCSVAQWGTGVVEEYGYTFGSGTRLTVV.

The V call is TRBV18, the J call TRBJ1-1; no reliable D call. The germline V and J ends were trimmed by 10 bases and 1 base, with 13 bases remaining between them. The germline CDR1 and CDR2 sequences are KGHSH and LQKENI. This CDR3 is built from 13 residues. CDR3 protein: CATSEARNTEAFF. The CDR3 region has the DNA TGTGCCACCTCCGAGGCCCGGAACACTGAAGCTTTCTTT.

The J gene is TRBJ1-1, the V gene TRBV6-6; 7 bases agree with TRBD1. The junction had 8 bases not matched to a gene; V was cut back by 7 bases and J by 0 bases. Germline CDR1 MNHNY, CDR2 SVGAGI (reference sequence). The CDR3 is 15 amino acids. Here the CDR3 DNA reads TGTGCCAGCACCATCCTCGGGACAGTGAACACTGAAGCTTTCTTT. Residues: CASTILGTVNTEAFF.

Worth noting for this clone: The sample holds other DNA sequences that translate to the same CDR3. The genes are TRBV5-4 and TRBJ1-5, with D uncertain. The CDR3 contains 12 residues. Per the germline V gene, CDR1 is SGHNT and CDR2 is YYREEE (reference sequence). Trimming took off 1 base at V and 4 bases at J, with 3 bases between the two ends. DNA for the CDR3: TGTGCCAGCAGCTTGCCAAATCAGCCCCAGCATTTT. It translates to CASSLPNQPQHF.